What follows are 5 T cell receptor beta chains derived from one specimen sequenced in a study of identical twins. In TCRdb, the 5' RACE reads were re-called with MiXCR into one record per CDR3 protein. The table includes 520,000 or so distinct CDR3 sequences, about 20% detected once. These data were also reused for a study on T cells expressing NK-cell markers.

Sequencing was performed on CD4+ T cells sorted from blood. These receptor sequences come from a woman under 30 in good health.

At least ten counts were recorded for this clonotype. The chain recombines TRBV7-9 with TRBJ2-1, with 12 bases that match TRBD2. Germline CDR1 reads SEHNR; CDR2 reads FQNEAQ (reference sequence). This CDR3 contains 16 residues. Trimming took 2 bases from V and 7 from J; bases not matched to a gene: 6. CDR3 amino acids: CASSLLTSGGRNEQFF. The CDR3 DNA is TGTGCCAGCAGCTTACTGACTAGCGGGGGTCGAAATGAGCAGTTCTTC.

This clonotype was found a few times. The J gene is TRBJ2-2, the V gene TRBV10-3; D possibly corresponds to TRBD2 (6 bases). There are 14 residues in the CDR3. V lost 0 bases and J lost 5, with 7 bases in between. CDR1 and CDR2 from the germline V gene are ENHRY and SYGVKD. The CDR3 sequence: CAISESAGTGELFF. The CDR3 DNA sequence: TGTGCCATCAGTGAGTCGGCGGGGACCGGGGAGCTGTTTTTT.

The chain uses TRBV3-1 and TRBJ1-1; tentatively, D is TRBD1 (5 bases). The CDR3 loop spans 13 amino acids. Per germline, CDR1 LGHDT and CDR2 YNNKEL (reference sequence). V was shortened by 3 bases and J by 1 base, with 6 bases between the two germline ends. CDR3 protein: CASSQGPNTEAFF. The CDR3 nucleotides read TGTGCCAGCAGCCAGGGACCGAACACTGAAGCTTTCTTT.

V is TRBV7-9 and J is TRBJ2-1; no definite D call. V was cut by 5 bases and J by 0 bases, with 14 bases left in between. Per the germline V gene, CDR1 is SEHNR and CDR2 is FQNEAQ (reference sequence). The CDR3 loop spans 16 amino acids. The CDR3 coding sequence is TGTGCCAGCAGCCCGAGCCTGGTGGCCTCCTACAATGAGCAGTTCTTC. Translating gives CASSPSLVASYNEQFF.

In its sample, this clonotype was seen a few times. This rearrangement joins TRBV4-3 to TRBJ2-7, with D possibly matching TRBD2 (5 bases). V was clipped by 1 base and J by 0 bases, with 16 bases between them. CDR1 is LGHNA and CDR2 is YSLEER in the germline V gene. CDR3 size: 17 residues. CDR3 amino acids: CASSQVYAGRSSYEQYF. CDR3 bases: TGCGCCAGCAGCCAAGTGTACGCGGGCCGGAGCTCCTACGAGCAGTACTTC.